One and the same sample provided the 22 T cell receptor beta chains below, sequenced in a study of blood T cell repertoires in COVID-19. Generated by immunoSEQ multiplex PCR, the TCRdb table keeps only in-frame clones and is missing some. The table shows around 140,000 clones, with about nine tenths occurring only once. The material sequenced was peripheral blood. These receptors came from a human donor in a cohort sampled during active COVID-19.

This rearrangement joins TRBV7-2 to TRBJ2-1, with D tentatively TRBD1 (5 bases). Trimming left V 0 bases short and J 2 bases short, with 11 bases between. The CDR3 runs to 16 residues. The V gene's germline CDR1 is SGHTA and CDR2 FQGNSA. This CDR3 reads CASSLARGSTYNEQFF. The CDR3 DNA reads TGTGCCAGCAGCTTAGCAAGGGGATCGACCTACAATGAGCAGTTCTTC. Combining the CDR3 with reference TRBV7-2 and TRBJ2-1 gives the whole variable domain GAGVSQSPSNKVTEKGKDVELRCDPISGHTALYWYRQSLGQGLEFLIYFQGNSAPDKSGLPSDRFSAERTGGSVSTLTIQRTQQEDSAVYLCASSLARGSTYNEQFFGPGTRLTVL.

The table lists this clone with a count of one. The chain carries TRBV10-3 and TRBJ1-2; D not resolved. V lost 3 bases and J lost 4, with 12 bases in between. CDR3 length: 14 amino acids. The germline V gene encodes CDR1 ENHRY and CDR2 SYGVKD. CDR3 loop: CAISDRGTSYGYTF. DNA for the CDR3: TGTGCCATCAGTGATCGGGGAACCTCCTATGGCTACACCTTC.

This chain joins TRBV7-9 and TRBJ2-7, with 7 bases lining up with TRBD1. This CDR3 has 15 amino acids. The junction had 9 bases not matched to a gene; V was cut back by 5 bases and J by 2 bases. Germline CDR1 SEHNR, CDR2 FQNEAQ (reference sequence). The CDR3 DNA follows: TGTGCCAGCAGCCCAGGACAGGAAAAACCCTACGAGCAGTACTTC. Protein product: CASSPGQEKPYEQYF.

The chain combines TRBV2 with TRBJ1-2, with 7 bases fitting TRBD1. This CDR3 region has 15 residues. The V gene's germline CDR1 is SNHLY and CDR2 FYNNEI. Trimming removed 6 bases from V and 0 bases from J; junction bases left unmatched: 7. CDR3 sequence reads: CASRAGTATNYGYTF. The DNA for the CDR3 is TGTGCCAGCAGGGCCGGGACAGCCACTAACTATGGCTACACCTTC.

V is TRBV4-1 and J is TRBJ2-3; the match to TRBD2 covers 7 bases. J lost 5 bases, V lost 2 bases, and 10 bases had no gene match. This CDR3 spans 16 amino acids. Per the germline V gene, CDR1 is MGHRA and CDR2 is YSYEKL. This CDR3 is CASSQRGAAGEDTQYF. CDR3 sequence (DNA): TGCGCCAGCAGCCAAAGAGGGGCCGCGGGGGAAGATACGCAGTATTTT.

The chain combines TRBV5-1 with TRBJ2-2; 10 bases agree with TRBD2. This CDR3 is 16 amino acids long. With 4 bases clipped from V and 7 bases from J, the junction kept 10 bases outside the gene matches. Looked up from germline, CDR1 is SGHRS and CDR2 is YFSETQ. The CDR3 coding sequence is TGCGCCAGCAGCCAAAGCGGGGGGGCCGGAGGCGGGGAGCTGTTTTTT. Encoded protein: CASSQSGGAGGGELFF.

J is TRBJ2-1 and V is TRBV24-1, with 8 positions matching TRBD2. CDR1 and CDR2 (germline): KGHDR, SFDVKD. CDR3 length equals 14 residues. V trimming: 7 bases; J trimming: 1 base; junction bases outside the gene matches: 2. Here the CDR3 DNA reads TGTGCCACCAGCATAGCGGGGTCCTACAATGAGCAGTTCTTC. It yields the protein CATSIAGSYNEQFF.

This sequence joins TRBV11-2 and TRBJ2-7; the match to TRBD2 covers 10 bases. The J segment lost 0 bases and the V segment lost 5 bases, leaving 4 bases of the junction unmatched. CDR3 length: 15 amino acids. Germline lookup yields CDR1 SGHAT and CDR2 FQNNGV. The CDR3 region is CASSISGGNSYEQYF. In DNA, the CDR3 is TGTGCCAGCAGCATTAGCGGGGGGAACTCCTACGAGCAGTACTTC.

The V gene is TRBV10-3, the J gene TRBJ1-5; TRBD1 is a possible D gene (6 bases). The CDR3 is 15 amino acids. Germline V gives CDR1 ENHRY, CDR2 SYGVKD. Trimming removed 3 bases at V and 0 bases at J, with 9 bases between. The CDR3 sequence is CAISDRGYSNQPQHF. CDR3 nucleotides: TGTGCCATCAGTGACAGGGGATATAGCAATCAGCCCCAGCATTTT.

The CDR3 loop is CASSLQGPYEQYF. The CDR3 region has the DNA TGTGCCAGCAGCTTACAGGGCCCCTACGAGCAGTACTTC. This rearrangement joins TRBV5-5 to TRBJ2-7; D perhaps matches TRBD1 (6 bases). The germline V gene encodes CDR1 SGHKS and CDR2 YYEKEE (reference sequence). This CDR3 is 13 amino acids long. The germline V and J ends were trimmed by 2 bases and 2 bases, with 8 bases remaining between them.

This clone showed up just once. The rearrangement joins TRBV19 to TRBJ2-7, with 11 bases lining up with TRBD2. The CDR3 extends over 15 amino acids. The germline gives CDR1 LNHDA, CDR2 SQIVND (reference sequence). The junction had 2 bases not matched to a gene; V was cut back by 4 bases and J by 0 bases. CDR3 loop: CASSTSGGSSYEQYF. The CDR3 DNA is TGTGCCAGTAGTACTAGCGGGGGGAGCTCCTACGAGCAGTACTTC.

This clone was found a few times. This sequence joins TRBV25-1 and TRBJ1-3; D unclear. The CDR3 loop spans 14 amino acids. Germline CDR1 MGHDK, CDR2 SYGVNS. V gave up 3 bases and J gave up 4 bases, with 10 bases separating them. DNA of the CDR3: TGTGCCAGCAGTGACAGTTCGCAAGGAAACACCATATATTTT. Its translation: CASSDSSQGNTIYF.

The J gene is TRBJ2-2, the V gene TRBV11-2, with a tentative D call TRBD1 (6 bases). The CDR3 contains 15 residues. The V and J ends lost 2 bases and 4 bases respectively, with 11 bases between them. CDR1 is SGHAT and CDR2 is FQNNGV in the germline V gene. CDR3 residues: CASSLQGLGTGELFF. The CDR3 DNA sequence: TGTGCCAGCAGCTTACAGGGGCTTGGCACCGGGGAGCTGTTTTTT.

V is TRBV11-2 and J is TRBJ2-3; possible D gene TRBD2, 5 bases. Trimming left V 2 bases short and J 4 bases short, with 7 bases between. CDR1 is SGHAT, CDR2 FQNNGV, per germline. The CDR3 sequence is 13 residues long. The CDR3 nucleotides are TGTGCCAGCAGCTTAACTAGTTCAGATACGCAGTATTTT. Translating it yields CASSLTSSDTQYF.

This clone was observed a single time. This chain joins TRBV18 and TRBJ2-7; no firm D call. Trimming left V 2 bases short and J 3 bases short, with 8 bases between. From germline, CDR1 is KGHSH and CDR2 LQKENI. There are 13 residues in the CDR3. The CDR3 loop is CASSPKSSYEQYF. The CDR3 nucleotides read TGTGCCAGCTCACCAAAGTCCAGCTACGAGCAGTACTTC. The variable domain in full, with the rest retrieved from reference TRBV18 and TRBJ2-7, is NAGVMQNPRHLVRRRGQEARLRCSPMKGHSHVYWYRQLPEEGLKFMVYLQKENIIDESGMPKERFSAEFPKEGPSILRIQQVVRGDSAAYFCASSPKSSYEQYFGPGTRLTVT.

The chain carries TRBV4-3 and TRBJ2-7; 7 bases fit TRBD1. V dropped 5 bases and J dropped 5; count of bases not matched to a gene: 18. From germline, CDR1 is LGHNA and CDR2 YSLEER. The CDR3 is made up of 17 amino acids. The DNA for the CDR3 is TGCGCCAGCAGCTCCCAGGCCTACCGCGACAGGGTCCACGAGCAGTACTTC. Translation: CASSSQAYRDRVHEQYF.

V and J are TRBV2 and TRBJ1-5, with a possible D match to TRBD1 (6 bases). CDR1 and CDR2 (germline): SNHLY, FYNNEI. V was shortened by 3 bases and J by 4 bases, with 13 bases between the two germline ends. The CDR3 is 15 residues long. CDR3 region: CASSEQGLGNQPQHF. In DNA, the CDR3 is TGTGCCAGCAGTGAGCAGGGGCTGGGTAATCAGCCCCAGCATTTT.

This chain links TRBV9 with TRBJ1-1; 7 bases agree with TRBD1. The junction had 4 bases not matched to a gene; V was cut back by 0 bases and J by 2 bases. From germline, CDR1 is SGDLS and CDR2 YYNGEE. The CDR3 spans 15 residues. The CDR3 reads CASSVDTGANTEAFF. Here the CDR3 DNA reads TGTGCCAGCAGCGTAGACACAGGGGCAAACACTGAAGCTTTCTTT.

This chain uses TRBV5-4 with TRBJ1-1; possible D gene TRBD1, 6 bases. Germline assignment: CDR1 SGHNT and CDR2 YYREEE (reference sequence). The CDR3 has 14 amino acids. The ends were cut back, 4 bases at V and 1 base at J, with 11 bases in the middle. The CDR3 DNA sequence: TGTGCCAGCAGCCCACCGACAGGGAACACTGAAGCTTTCTTT. This sequence encodes CASSPPTGNTEAFF.

V is TRBV12-5 and J is TRBJ1-1; TRBD1 matches 8 bases. This CDR3 is 14 amino acids long. V gave up 4 bases and J gave up 3 bases; unmatched junction bases: 4. Germline CDR1 and CDR2: LGHNT and FRNRAP. The CDR3 protein is CASGSDRADTEAFF. The CDR3 nucleotides read TGTGCTAGTGGTTCGGACAGGGCGGACACTGAAGCTTTCTTT.

The gene calls are TRBV6-5 and TRBJ2-1; D might be TRBD1 (6 bases). Germline values: CDR1 MNHEY, CDR2 SVGAGI. V lost 6 bases and J 6 bases, leaving 18 bases between the germline ends. The CDR3 spans 15 residues. The CDR3 DNA is TGTGCCAGCAGGCCGATCGGGACACTCGGCAATGAGCAGTTCTTC. It is translated as CASRPIGTLGNEQFF.

V usage is TRBV6-5 and J usage is TRBJ1-2; D may be TRBD1 (6 bases). Germline lookup yields CDR1 MNHEY and CDR2 SVGAGI. The V end was cut by 7 bases, the J end by 2 bases, with 17 bases between. The CDR3 consists of 15 residues. The chain's CDR3 is CASTPYGGLNYGYTF. In DNA, the CDR3 is TGTGCCAGCACCCCTTACGGGGGGCTGAACTATGGCTACACCTTC.